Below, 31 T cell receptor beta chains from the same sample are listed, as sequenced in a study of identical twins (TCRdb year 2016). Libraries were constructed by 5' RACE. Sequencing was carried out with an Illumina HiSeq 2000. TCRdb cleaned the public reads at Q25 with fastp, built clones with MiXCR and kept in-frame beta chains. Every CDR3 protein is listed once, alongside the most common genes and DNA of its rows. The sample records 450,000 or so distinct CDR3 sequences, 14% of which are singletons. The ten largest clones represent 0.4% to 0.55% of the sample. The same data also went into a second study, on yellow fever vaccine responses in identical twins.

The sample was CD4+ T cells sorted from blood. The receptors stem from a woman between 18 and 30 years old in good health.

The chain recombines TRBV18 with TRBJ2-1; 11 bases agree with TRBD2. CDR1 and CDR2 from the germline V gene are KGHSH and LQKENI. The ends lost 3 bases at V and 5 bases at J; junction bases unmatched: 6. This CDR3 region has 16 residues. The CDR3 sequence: CASSPPGTSGNNEQFF. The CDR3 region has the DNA TGTGCCAGCTCACCTCCCGGGACTAGCGGTAACAATGAGCAGTTCTTC.

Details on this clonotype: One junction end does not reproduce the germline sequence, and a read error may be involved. The chain's CDR3 is CAGSLGGTHGNEQFF. In DNA, the CDR3 is TGTGCCGGCAGCCTGGGGGGGACGCATGGGAATGAGCAGTTCTTC. The chain couples TRBV12-3 or TRBV12-4 to TRBJ2-1; 7 bases align to TRBD2. The CDR3 sequence is 15 residues long.

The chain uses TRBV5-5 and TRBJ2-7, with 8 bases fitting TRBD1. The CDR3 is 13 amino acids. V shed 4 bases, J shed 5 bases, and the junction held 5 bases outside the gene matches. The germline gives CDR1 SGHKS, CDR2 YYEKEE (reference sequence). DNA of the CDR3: TGTGCCAGCAGCCAGGACAGGGAGGACGAGCAGTACTTC. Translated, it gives CASSQDREDEQYF.

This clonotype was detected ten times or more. The CDR3 region has the DNA TGCGCCAGCAGGGGACTAGCGGGGTCCTACAATGAGCAGTTCTTC. This encodes CASRGLAGSYNEQFF. The chain carries TRBV5-1 and TRBJ2-1, with 13 positions matching TRBD2. This CDR3 has 15 amino acids. Losses at the gene ends were 5 bases for V and 1 base for J; bases not matched to a gene: 0. The V gene's germline CDR1 is SGHRS and CDR2 YFSETQ.

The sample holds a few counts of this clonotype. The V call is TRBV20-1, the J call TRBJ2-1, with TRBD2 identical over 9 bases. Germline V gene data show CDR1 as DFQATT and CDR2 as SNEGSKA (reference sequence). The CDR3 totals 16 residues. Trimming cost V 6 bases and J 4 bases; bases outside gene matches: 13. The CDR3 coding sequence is TGCAGTGCGAGCGCTCCGGGACTAGCCCCATACAATGAGCAGTTCTTC. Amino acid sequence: CSASAPGLAPYNEQFF.

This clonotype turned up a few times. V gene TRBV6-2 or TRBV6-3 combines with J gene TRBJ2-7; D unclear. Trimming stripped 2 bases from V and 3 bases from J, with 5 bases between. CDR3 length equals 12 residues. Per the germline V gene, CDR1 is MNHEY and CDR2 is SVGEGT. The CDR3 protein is CASSYKGYEQYF. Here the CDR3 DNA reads TGTGCCAGCAGTTACAAAGGCTACGAGCAGTACTTC.

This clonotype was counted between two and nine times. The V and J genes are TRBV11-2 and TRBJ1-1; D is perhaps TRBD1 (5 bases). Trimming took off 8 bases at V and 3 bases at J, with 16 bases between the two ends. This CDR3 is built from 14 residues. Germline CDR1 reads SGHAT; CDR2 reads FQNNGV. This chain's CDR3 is CASGAGRSDTEAFF. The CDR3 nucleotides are TGTGCCAGCGGGGCAGGAAGATCGGACACTGAAGCTTTCTTT.

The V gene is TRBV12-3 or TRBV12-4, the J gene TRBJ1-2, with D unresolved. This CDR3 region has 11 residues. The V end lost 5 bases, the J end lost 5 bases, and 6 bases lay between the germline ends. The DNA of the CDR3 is TGTGCCAGCAGTGCCCATTATGGCTACACCTTC. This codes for CASSAHYGYTF.

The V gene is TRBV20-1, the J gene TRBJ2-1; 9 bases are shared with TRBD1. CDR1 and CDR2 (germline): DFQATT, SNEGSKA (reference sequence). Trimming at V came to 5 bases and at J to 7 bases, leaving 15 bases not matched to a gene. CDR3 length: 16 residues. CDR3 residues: CSAPRMRDRVRNEQFF. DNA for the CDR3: TGCAGTGCTCCCCGGATGCGGGACAGGGTTAGAAATGAGCAGTTCTTC.

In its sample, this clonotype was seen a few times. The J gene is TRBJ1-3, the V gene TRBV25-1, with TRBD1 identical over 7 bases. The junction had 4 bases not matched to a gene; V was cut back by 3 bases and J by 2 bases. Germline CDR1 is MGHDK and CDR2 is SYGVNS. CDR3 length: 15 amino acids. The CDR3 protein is CASSDNRGTGNTIYF. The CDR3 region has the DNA TGTGCCAGCAGTGACAACAGGGGAACTGGAAACACCATATATTTT.

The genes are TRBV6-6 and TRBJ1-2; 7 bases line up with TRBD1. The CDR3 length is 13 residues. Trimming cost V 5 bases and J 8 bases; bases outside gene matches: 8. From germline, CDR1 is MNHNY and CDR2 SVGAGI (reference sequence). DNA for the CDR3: TGTGCCAGCAGTGCACAGGGGAGTAGCGGCTACACCTTC. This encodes CASSAQGSSGYTF.

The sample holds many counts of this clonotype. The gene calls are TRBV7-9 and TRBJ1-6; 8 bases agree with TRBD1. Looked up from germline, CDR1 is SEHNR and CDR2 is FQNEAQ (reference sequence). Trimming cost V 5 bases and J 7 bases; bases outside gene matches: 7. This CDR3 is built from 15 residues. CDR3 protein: CASSAPGTGNSPLHF. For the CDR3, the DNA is TGTGCCAGCAGCGCCCCGGGGACAGGCAATTCACCCCTCCACTTT.

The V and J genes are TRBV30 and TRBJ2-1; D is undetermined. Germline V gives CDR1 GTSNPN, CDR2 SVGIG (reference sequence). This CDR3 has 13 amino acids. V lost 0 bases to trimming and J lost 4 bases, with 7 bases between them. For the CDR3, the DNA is TGTGCCTGGAGTGTAGGTAGTTACAATGAGCAGTTCTTC. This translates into CAWSVGSYNEQFF.

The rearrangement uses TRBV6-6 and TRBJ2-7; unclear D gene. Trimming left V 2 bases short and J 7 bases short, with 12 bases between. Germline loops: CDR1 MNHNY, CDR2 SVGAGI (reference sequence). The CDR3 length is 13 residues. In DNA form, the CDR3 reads TGTGCCAGCAGTTACGGTTTACTGGGGGAGCAGTACTTC. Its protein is CASSYGLLGEQYF.

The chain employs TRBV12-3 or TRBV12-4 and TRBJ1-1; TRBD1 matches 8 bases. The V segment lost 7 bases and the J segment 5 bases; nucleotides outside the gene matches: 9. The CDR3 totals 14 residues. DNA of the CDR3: TGTGCCAGCAAAATACAGGGGGTAAATACTGAAGCTTTCTTT. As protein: CASKIQGVNTEAFF.

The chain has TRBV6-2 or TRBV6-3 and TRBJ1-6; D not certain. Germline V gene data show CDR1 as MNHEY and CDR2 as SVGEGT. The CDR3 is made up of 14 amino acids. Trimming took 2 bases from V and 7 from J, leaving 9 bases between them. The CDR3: CASSYRTANSPLHF. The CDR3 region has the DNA TGTGCCAGCAGTTACAGGACCGCGAATTCACCCCTCCACTTT.

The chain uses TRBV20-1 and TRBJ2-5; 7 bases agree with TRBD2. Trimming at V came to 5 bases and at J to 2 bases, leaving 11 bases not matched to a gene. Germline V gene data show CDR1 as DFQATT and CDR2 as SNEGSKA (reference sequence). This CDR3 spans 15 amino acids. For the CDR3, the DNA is TGCAGTGCTGCCCCCAGCGGGGAATTACAAGAGACCCAGTACTTC. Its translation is CSAAPSGELQETQYF.

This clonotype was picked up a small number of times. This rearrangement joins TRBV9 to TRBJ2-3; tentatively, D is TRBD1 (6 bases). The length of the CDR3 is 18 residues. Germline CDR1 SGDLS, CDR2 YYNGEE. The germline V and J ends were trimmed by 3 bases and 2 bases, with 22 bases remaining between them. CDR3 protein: CASSASAGARRFTDTQYF. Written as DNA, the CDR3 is TGTGCCAGCAGCGCCTCCGCAGGGGCACGAAGATTCACAGATACGCAGTATTTT.

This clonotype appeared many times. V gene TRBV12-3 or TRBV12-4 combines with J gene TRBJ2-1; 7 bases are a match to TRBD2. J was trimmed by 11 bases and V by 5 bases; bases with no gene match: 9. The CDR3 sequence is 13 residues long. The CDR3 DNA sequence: TGTGCCAGCAGTAAGCGGGAAGGGGATCAGCAGTTCTTC. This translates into CASSKREGDQQFF.

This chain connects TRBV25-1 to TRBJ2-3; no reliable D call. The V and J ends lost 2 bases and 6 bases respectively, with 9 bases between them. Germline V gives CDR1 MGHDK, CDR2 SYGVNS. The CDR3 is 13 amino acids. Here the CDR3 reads CASSEPPKDTQYF. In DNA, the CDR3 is TGTGCCAGCAGTGAACCACCTAAGGATACGCAGTATTTT.

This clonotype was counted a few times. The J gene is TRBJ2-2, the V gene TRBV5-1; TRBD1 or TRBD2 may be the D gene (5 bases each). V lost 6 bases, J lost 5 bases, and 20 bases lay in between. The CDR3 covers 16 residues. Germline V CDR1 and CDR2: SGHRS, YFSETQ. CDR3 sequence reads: CASTPGEGSVTGELFF. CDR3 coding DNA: TGCGCCAGCACGCCAGGCGAGGGGAGTGTTACCGGGGAGCTGTTTTTT.

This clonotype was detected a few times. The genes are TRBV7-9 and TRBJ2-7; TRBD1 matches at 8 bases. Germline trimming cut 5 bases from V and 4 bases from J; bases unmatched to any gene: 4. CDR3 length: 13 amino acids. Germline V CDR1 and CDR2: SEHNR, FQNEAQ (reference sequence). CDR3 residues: CASSRTGRYEQYF. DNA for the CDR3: TGTGCCAGCAGCAGGACAGGGAGGTACGAGCAGTACTTC.

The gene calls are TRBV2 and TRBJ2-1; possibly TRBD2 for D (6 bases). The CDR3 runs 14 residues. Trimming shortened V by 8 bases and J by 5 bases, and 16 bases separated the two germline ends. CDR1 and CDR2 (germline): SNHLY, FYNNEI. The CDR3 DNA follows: TGTGCCAGCGGGCACGGGACTCACAACAATGAGCAGTTCTTC. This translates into CASGHGTHNNEQFF.

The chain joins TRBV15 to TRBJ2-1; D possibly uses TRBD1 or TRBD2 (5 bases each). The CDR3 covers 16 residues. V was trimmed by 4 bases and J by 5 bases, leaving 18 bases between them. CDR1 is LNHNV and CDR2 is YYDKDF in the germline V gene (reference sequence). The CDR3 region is CATSTSIGGADNEQFF. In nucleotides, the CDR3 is TGTGCCACCAGCACAAGTATTGGGGGAGCTGACAATGAGCAGTTCTTC.

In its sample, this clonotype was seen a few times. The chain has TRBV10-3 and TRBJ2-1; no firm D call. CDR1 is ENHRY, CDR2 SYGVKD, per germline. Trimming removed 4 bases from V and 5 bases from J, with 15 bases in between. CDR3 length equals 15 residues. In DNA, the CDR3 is TGTGCCATCAGTGTAAGGGCGGATACTAACAATGAGCAGTTCTTC. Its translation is CAISVRADTNNEQFF.

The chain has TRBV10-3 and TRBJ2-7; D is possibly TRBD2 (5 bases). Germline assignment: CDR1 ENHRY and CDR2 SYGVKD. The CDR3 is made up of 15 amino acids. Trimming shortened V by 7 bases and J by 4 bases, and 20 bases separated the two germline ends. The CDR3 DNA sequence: TGTGCCATCATGGTTTGGGGTGAGAGGACTTACGAGCAGTACTTC. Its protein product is CAIMVWGERTYEQYF.

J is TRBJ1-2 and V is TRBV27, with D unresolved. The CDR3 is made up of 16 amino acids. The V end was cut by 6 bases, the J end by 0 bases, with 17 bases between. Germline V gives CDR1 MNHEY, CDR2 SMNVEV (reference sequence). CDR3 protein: CASSRERGVTNYGYTF. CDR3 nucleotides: TGTGCCAGCAGCCGGGAGCGCGGCGTCACTAACTATGGCTACACCTTC.

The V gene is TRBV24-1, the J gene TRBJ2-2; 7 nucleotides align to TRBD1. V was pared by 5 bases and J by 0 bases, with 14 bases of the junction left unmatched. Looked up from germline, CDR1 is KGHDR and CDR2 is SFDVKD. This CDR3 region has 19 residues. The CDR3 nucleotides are TGTGCCACCAGTGTCCCCCGACAGGGAACGCCACCGAACACCGGGGAGCTGTTTTTT. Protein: CATSVPRQGTPPNTGELFF.

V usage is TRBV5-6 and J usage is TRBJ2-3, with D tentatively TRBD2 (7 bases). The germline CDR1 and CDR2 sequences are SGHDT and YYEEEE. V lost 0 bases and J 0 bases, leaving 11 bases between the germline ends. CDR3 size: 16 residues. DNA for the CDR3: TGTGCCAGCAGCTTGGCCCGGGGGGCGAGCACAGATACGCAGTATTTT. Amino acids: CASSLARGASTDTQYF.

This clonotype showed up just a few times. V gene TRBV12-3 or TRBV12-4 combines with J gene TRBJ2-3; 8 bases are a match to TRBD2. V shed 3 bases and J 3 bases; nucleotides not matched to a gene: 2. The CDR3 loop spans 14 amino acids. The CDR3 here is CASSFGTRTDTQYF. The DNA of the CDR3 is TGTGCCAGCAGTTTTGGGACTAGGACAGATACGCAGTATTTT.

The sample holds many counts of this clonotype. In DNA form, the CDR3 reads TGTGCCAGCAGTTACCCGGGACAGGGTCGCGAGACCCAGTACTTC. This gives the protein CASSYPGQGRETQYF. The chain couples TRBV12-3 or TRBV12-4 to TRBJ2-5; 9 nucleotides match TRBD1. The length of the CDR3 is 15 residues. V was pared by 4 bases and J by 5 bases, with 8 bases of the junction left unmatched.